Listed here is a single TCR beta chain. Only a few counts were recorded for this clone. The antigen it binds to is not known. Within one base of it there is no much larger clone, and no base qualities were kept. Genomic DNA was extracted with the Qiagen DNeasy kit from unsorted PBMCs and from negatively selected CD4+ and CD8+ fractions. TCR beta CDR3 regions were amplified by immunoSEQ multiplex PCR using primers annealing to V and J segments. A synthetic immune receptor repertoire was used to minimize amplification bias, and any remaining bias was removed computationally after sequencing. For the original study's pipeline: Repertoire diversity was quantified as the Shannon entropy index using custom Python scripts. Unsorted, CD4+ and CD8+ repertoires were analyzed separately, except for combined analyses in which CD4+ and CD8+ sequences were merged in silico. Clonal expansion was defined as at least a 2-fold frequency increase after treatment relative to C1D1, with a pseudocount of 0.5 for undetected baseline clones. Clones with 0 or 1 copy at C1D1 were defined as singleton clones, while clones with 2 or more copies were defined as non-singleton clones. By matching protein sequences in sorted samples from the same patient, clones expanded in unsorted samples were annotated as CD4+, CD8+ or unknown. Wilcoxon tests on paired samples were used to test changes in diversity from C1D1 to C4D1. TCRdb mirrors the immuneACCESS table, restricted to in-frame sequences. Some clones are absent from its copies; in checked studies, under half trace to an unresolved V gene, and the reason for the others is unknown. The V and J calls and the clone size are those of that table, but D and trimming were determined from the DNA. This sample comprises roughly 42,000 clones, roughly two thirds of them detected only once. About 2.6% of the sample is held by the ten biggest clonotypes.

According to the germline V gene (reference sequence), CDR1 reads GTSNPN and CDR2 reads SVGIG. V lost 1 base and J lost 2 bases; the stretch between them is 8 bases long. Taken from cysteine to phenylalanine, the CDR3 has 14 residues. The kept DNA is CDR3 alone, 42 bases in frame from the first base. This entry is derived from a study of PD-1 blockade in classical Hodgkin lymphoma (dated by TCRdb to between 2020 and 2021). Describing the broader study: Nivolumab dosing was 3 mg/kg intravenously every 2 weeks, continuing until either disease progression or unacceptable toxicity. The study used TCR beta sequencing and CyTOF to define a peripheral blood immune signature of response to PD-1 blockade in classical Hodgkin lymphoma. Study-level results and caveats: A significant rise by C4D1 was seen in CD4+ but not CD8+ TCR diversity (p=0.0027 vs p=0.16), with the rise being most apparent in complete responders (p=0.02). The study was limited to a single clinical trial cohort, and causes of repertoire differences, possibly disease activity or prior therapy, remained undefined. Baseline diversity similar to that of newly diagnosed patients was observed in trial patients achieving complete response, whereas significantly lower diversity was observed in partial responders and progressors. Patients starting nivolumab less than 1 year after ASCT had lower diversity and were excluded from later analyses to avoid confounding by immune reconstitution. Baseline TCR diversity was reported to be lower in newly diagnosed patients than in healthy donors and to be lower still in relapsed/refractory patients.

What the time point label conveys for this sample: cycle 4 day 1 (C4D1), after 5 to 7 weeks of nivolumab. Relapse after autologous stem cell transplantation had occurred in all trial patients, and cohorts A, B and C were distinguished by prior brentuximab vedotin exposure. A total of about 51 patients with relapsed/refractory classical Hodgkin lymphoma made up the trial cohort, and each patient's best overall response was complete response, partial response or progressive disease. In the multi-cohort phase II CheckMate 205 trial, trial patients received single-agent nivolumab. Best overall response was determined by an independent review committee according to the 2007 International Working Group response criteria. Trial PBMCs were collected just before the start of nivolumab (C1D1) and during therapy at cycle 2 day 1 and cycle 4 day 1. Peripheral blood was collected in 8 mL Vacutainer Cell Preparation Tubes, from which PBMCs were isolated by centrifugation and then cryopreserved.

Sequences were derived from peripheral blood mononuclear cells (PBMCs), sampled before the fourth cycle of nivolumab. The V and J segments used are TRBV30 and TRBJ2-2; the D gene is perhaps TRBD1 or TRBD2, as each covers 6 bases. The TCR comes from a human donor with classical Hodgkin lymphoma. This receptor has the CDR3 CAWSAGANTGELFF. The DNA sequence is TGTGCCTGGAGTGCGGGGGCAAACACCGGGGAGCTGTTTTTT.